This record looks at one T cell receptor beta chain sequence and its context. Antigen specificity is unknown. Germline loops: CDR1 SGHDN, CDR2 FVKESK. With 4 bases clipped from V and 5 bases from J, the junction kept 3 bases outside the gene matches. CDR3 size: 13 residues. These data are taken from a study of CD4 T cells in relation to SARS-CoV-2 and coronaviruses. Across the whole study: PBMCs were cultured with antigen for nine to eleven days before TCR beta sequencing.

Study outcomes and limitations: SARS-CoV-2-driven expansion was significantly weaker in crossreactive than monoreactive clones.

CD4+ T cells from unexposed donors were obtained before the COVID-19 pandemic (2011-2018). Isolation of CD4+ T cells took place after less than twelve days in culture. Cells permitting, SARS-CoV-2 S/N and four cold-coronavirus spikes were tested on unexposed-donor CD4+ T cells. The repertoire was sequenced with immunoSEQ multiplex PCR; TCRdb's copy has only in-frame clones and lacks some. This table holds about 30,000 clones, 60% to 80% found once. The chain has TRBV14 and TRBJ2-7; 9 bases are shared with TRBD2. Sequenced input: CD4+ T cells from PBMCs, cultured in vitro. The source is a human donor in good health. CDR3: CASSLTSGHEQYF. The CDR3 nucleotides read TGTGCCAGCAGCCTTACTAGCGGGCACGAGCAGTACTTC.